Reported below is one T cell receptor (beta chain). Its specificity is unknown. This CDR3 comprises 16 residues. Per the germline V gene, CDR1 is SGHAT and CDR2 is FQNNGV. The V end lost 2 bases, the J end lost 7 bases, and 15 bases lay between the germline ends. The data are from a study of T cell responses to AZD1222 COVID-19 vaccine. Study-wide results and limits: A rise in Spike-specific TCR breadth and depth followed two AZD1222 doses. Among vaccine-associated CD4 TCRs, coverage spanned spike, with dominance at 160-218 and 743-854. It was only a handful of AZD1222 recipients who were seropositive at baseline. The sample set comprised mostly white British donors with more females, and clonal diversity was possibly underestimated.

The method was immunoSEQ multiplex PCR; TCRdb's version includes in-frame clones alone and lacks a portion of them. The sample includes about 100,000 clones, about nine tenths of them seen just once. The gene calls are TRBV11-2 and TRBJ1-6, with D perhaps matching TRBD1 (6 bases). This TCR was recovered from an adult in good health. Sequenced here: peripheral blood, sampled on day 0 of AZD1222 vaccination. The CDR3 loop is CASSLWGQGVNSPLHF. In DNA, the CDR3 is TGTGCCAGCAGCTTATGGGGGCAGGGAGTAAATTCACCCCTCCACTTT.